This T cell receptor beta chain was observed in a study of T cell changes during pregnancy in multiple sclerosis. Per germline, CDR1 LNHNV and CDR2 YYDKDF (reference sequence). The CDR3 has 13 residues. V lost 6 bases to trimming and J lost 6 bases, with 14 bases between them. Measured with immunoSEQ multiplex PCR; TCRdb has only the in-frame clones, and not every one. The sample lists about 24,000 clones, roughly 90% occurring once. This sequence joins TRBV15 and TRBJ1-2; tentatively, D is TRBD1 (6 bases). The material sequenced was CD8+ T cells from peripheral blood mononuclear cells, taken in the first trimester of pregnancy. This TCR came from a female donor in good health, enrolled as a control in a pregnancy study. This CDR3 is CATRGTGKDGYTF. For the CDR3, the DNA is TGTGCCACCAGGGGAACAGGGAAGGATGGCTACACCTTC.